The 11 T cell receptor beta chains in this list originate from one sample, sequenced in a study of CD8 T cells in ankylosing spondylitis (dated by TCRdb to about 2017). Library preparation employed 5' RACE. Reads for this sample came from an Illumina HiSeq 2500. TCRdb itself trimmed the public reads at Q25 with fastp, ran MiXCR and retained productive beta chains. Every CDR3 protein is listed once, alongside the most common genes and DNA of its rows. In this sample the table shows 150,000 to 200,000 distinct CDR3 sequences, over 10% of which occur a single time. The ten largest clonotypes hold 8% to 13% of the sample. Sequencing used blood, either unsorted or a sorted T cell fraction (not recorded which). The origin of the receptors is a female donor with ankylosing spondylitis or in good health (not recorded which).

This clonotype was counted ten times or more. The rearrangement links TRBV12-3 or TRBV12-4 to TRBJ2-5; 7 bases align to TRBD2. The V gene end was trimmed by 3 bases and the J gene end by 1 base; junction bases not matched to a gene: 5. The CDR3 extends over 15 amino acids. The DNA for the CDR3 is TGTGCCAGCAGTTTTGGCGGGAGACCCCAAGAGACCCAGTACTTC. Translated: CASSFGGRPQETQYF.

This clonotype has ten or more counts. This chain uses TRBV5-1 with TRBJ2-2; D is perhaps TRBD1 or TRBD2 (5 bases each). There are 15 residues in the CDR3. Per the germline V gene, CDR1 is SGHRS and CDR2 is YFSETQ. V lost 4 bases and J lost 2, with 12 bases in between. CDR3 sequence (DNA): TGCGCCAGCAGCCCGGGGCCACTCAACACCGGGGAGCTGTTTTTT. This translates into CASSPGPLNTGELFF.

The table lists this clonotype with a few counts. V gene TRBV5-1 combines with J gene TRBJ2-2; a weak D match, TRBD1 (5 bases). The CDR3 sequence is 14 residues long. The V gene's germline CDR1 is SGHRS and CDR2 YFSETQ. Deletions cut 4 bases from V and 4 bases from J, with 11 bases between. The DNA for the CDR3 is TGCGCCAGCAGCCTTGAAGGGGTCACCGGGGAGCTGTTTTTT. Protein product: CASSLEGVTGELFF.

This clonotype was seen more than once but under ten times. The chain joins TRBV11-2 to TRBJ2-7; TRBD2 aligns across 8 bases. The CDR3 extends over 16 amino acids. CDR1 is SGHAT and CDR2 is FQNNGV in the germline V gene. V shed 2 bases, J shed 6 bases, and the junction held 12 bases outside the gene matches. CDR3 residues: CASSLTVGLGFPEQYF. The CDR3 DNA follows: TGTGCCAGCAGCTTAACCGTGGGACTAGGTTTCCCCGAGCAGTACTTC.

The chain carries TRBV20-1 and TRBJ1-1; 9 bases agree with TRBD1. Germline trimming cut 6 bases from V and 10 bases from J; bases unmatched to any gene: 15. The CDR3 totals 14 residues. Germline-derived CDR1 and CDR2 are DFQATT and SNEGSKA (reference sequence). CDR3 DNA: TGCAGTGCCACAGCTCACGGGGACAGGGTTGCAGCTTTCTTT. It codes for CSATAHGDRVAAFF.

The chain has TRBV7-2 and TRBJ2-7; no firm D call. The V gene's germline CDR1 is SGHTA and CDR2 FQGNSA. There are 13 residues in the CDR3. Between the trimmed V and J ends, which lost 1 base and 1 base, there was a span of 5 bases. CDR3 DNA: TGTGCCAGCAGCTTAGATCAATCCTACGAGCAGTACTTC. It is translated as CASSLDQSYEQYF.

This clonotype appeared a few times. The chain links TRBV5-1 to TRBJ2-5; the D call may be TRBD1 or TRBD2 (5 bases each). The CDR3 extends over 15 amino acids. CDR1 and CDR2 from the germline V gene are SGHRS and YFSETQ. The V end was cut by 1 base, the J end by 1 base, with 11 bases between. CDR3 sequence (DNA): TGCGCCAGCAGCTTGAACCCCGGGGCCCAAGAGACCCAGTACTTC. Encoded protein: CASSLNPGAQETQYF.

This clonotype has at least ten counts. The chain is built from TRBV12-3 or TRBV12-4 and TRBJ2-1; the D gene is possibly TRBD1 (7 bases). Trimming shortened V by 6 bases and J by 12 bases, and 12 bases separated the two germline ends. The CDR3 has 11 amino acids. CDR3 sequence (DNA): TGTGCCAGCAGCTCAGGGGGGTGGCAGTTCTTC. It yields the protein CASSSGGWQFF.

This clonotype was observed at least ten times. The chain's CDR3 is CASSLVTGGHILETQYF. The CDR3 nucleotides read TGCGCCAGCAGCTTGGTTACGGGAGGGCATATCTTAGAGACCCAGTACTTC. The V gene is TRBV5-1, the J gene TRBJ2-5, with TRBD2 matching over 8 bases. V lost 0 bases and J lost 4; bases outside the gene matches: 11. CDR1 and CDR2 from the germline V gene are SGHRS and YFSETQ. The CDR3 sequence is 17 residues long.

This clonotype came up many times. This rearrangement joins TRBV9 to TRBJ2-3, with TRBD2 matching over 12 bases. CDR3 length: 17 residues. The germline V gene has CDR1 SGDLS and CDR2 YYNGEE. The junction had 11 bases not matched to a gene; V was cut back by 2 bases and J by 7 bases. In DNA form, the CDR3 reads TGTGCCAGCAGCGTTGGACTGGGAACTAGCGGGAGGAATACGCAGTATTTT. It is translated as CASSVGLGTSGRNTQYF.

This chain links TRBV20-1 with TRBJ1-5; maybe TRBD1 (5 bases). V was pared by 0 bases and J by 1 base, with 7 bases between. The CDR3 has 14 amino acids. CDR1 and CDR2 from the germline V gene are DFQATT and SNEGSKA (reference sequence). For the CDR3, the DNA is TGCAGTGCTAGAGATGCAGGGAGCAATCAGCCCCAGCATTTT. As protein: CSARDAGSNQPQHF.